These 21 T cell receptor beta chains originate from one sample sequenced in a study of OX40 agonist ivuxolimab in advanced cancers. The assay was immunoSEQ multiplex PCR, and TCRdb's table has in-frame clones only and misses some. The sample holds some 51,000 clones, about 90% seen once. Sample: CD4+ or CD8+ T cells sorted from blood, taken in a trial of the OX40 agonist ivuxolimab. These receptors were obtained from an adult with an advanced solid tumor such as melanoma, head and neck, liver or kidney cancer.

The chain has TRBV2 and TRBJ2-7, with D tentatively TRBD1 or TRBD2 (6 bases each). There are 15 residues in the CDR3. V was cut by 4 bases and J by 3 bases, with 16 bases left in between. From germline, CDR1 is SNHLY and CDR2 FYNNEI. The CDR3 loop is CASSAPTRGFYEQYF. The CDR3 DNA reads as TGTGCCAGCAGTGCCCCGACTAGGGGGTTCTACGAGCAGTACTTC.

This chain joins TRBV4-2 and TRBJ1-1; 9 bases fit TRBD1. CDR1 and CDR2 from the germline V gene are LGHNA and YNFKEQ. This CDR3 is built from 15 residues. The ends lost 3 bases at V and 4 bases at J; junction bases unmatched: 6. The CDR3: CASSQPDRGGTEAFF. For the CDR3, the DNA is TGTGCCAGCAGCCAGCCGGACAGGGGTGGCACTGAAGCTTTCTTT.

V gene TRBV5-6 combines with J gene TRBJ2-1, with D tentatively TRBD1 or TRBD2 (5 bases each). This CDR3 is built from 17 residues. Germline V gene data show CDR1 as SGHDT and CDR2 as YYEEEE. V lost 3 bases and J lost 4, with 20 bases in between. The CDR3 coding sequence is TGTGCCAGCAGCTACGCTGGGGCGCGGGTACTTTACAATGAGCAGTTCTTC. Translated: CASSYAGARVLYNEQFF.

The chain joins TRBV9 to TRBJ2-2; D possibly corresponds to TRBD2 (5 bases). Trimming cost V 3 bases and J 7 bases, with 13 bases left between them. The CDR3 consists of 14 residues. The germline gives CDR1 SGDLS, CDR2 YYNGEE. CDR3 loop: CASSGGGNVGELFF. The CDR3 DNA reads TGTGCCAGCAGCGGCGGAGGAAATGTCGGGGAGCTGTTTTTT.

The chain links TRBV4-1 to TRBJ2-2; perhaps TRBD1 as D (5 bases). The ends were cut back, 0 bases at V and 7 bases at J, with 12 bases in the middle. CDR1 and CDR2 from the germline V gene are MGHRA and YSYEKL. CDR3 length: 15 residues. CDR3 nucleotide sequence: TGCGCCAGCAGCCAAGAAAGGGGTCTCATCGGGGAGCTGTTTTTT. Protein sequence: CASSQERGLIGELFF.

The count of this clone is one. As DNA, the CDR3 is TGCGCCAGCAGCATAGAGACAGGTGTCTACGAGCAGTACTTC. Translated: CASSIETGVYEQYF. The chain carries TRBV5-1 and TRBJ2-7, with D perhaps matching TRBD1 (6 bases). The CDR3 extends over 14 amino acids. Looked up from germline, CDR1 is SGHRS and CDR2 is YFSETQ. Trimming stripped 4 bases from V and 3 bases from J, with 14 bases between.

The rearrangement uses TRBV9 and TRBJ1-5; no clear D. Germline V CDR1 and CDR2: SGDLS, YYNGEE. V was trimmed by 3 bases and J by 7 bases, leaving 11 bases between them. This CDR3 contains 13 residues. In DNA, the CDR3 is TGTGCCAGCAGCGGTGGTGGCGAGCAGCCCCAGCATTTT. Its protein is CASSGGGEQPQHF.

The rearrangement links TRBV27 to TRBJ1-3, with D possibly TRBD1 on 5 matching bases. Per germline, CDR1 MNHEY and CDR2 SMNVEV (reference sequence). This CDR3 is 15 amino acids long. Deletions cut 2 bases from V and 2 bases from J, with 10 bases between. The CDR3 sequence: CASSLLGAAGNTIYF. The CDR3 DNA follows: TGTGCCAGCAGTTTACTAGGGGCAGCTGGAAACACCATATATTTT.

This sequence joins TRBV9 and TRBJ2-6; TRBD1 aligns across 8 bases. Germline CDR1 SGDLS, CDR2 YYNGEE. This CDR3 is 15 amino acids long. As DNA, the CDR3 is TGTGCTACAGGGGGTGGAAGCTCTGGGGCCAACGTCCTGACTTTC. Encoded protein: CATGGGSSGANVLTF.

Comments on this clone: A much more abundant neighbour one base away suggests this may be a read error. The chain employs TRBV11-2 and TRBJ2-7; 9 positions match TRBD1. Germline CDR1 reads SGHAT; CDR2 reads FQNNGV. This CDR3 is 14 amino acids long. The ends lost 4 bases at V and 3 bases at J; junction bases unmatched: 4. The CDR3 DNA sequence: TGTGCCAGCAGCTATGGACAGGGGTTCTACGAGCAGTACTTC. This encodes CASSYGQGFYEQYF.

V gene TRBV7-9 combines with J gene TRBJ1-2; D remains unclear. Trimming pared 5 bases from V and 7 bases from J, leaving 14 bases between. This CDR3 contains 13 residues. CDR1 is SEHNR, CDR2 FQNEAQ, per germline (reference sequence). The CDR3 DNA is TGTGCCAGCAGCCTGCCAAACACAGCTGGCTACACCTTC. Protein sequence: CASSLPNTAGYTF. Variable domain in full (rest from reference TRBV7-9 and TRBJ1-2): DTGVSQNPRHKITKRGQNVTFRCDPISEHNRLYWYRQTLGQGPEFLTYFQNEAQLEKSRLLSDRFSAERPKGSFSTLEIQRTEQGDSAMYLCASSLPNTAGYTFGSGTRLTVV.

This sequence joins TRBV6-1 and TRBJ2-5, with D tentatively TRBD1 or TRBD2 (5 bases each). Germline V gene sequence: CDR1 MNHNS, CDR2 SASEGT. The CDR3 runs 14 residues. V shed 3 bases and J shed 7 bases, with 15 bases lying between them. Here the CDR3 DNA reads TGTGCCAGCAGTGACACAGGAGGTGTAGGGACCCAGTACTTC. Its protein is CASSDTGGVGTQYF.

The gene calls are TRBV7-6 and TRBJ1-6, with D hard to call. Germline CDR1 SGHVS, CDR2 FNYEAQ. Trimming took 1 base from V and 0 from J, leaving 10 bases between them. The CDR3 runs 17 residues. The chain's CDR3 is CASSLEARSSYNSPLHF. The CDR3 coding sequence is TGTGCCAGCAGCTTAGAGGCGCGTAGCTCCTATAATTCACCCCTCCACTTT.

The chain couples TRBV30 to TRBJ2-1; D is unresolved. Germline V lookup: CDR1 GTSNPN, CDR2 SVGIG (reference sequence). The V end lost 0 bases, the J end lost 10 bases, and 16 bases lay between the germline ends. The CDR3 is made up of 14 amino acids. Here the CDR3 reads CAWSVLLRQYEQFF. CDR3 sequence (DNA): TGTGCCTGGAGTGTATTACTCCGGCAATACGAGCAGTTCTTC. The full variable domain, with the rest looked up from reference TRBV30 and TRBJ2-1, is SQTIHQWPATLVQPVGSPLSLECTVEGTSNPNLYWYRQAAGRGLQLLFYSVGIGQISSEVPQNLSASRPQDRQFILSSKKLLLSDSGFYLCAWSVLLRQYEQFFGPGTRLTVL.

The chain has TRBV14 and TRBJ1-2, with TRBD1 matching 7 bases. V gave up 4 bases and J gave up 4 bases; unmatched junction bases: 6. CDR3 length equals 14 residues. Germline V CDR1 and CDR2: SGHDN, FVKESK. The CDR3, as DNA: TGTGCCAGCAGCCCTGCAGGGACAGTCTATGGCTACACCTTC. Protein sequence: CASSPAGTVYGYTF.

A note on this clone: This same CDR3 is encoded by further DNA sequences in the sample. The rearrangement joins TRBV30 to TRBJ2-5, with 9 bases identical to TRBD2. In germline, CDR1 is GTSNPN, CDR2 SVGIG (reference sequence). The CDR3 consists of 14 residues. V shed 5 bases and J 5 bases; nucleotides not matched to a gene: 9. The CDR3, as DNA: TGTGCCTGGGGGGGCGGGGGGGGCGCGGAGACCCAGTACTTC. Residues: CAWGGGGGAETQYF.

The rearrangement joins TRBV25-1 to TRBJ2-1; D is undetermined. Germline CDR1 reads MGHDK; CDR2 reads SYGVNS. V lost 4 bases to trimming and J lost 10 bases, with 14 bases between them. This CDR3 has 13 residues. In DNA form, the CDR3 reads TGTGCCAGCAGTGGCGGTCAGACAAGGGAGCAGTTCTTC. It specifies CASSGGQTREQFF. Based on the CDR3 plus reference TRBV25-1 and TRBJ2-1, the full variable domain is EADIYQTPRYLVIGTGKKITLECSQTMGHDKMYWYQQDPGMELHLIHYSYGVNSTEKGDLSSESTVSRIRTEHFPLTLESARPSHTSQYLCASSGGQTREQFFGPGTRLTVL.

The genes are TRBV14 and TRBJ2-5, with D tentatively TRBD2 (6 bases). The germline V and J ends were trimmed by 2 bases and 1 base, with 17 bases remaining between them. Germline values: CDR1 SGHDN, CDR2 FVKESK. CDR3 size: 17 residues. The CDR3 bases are TGTGCCAGCAGCCAATTCGAGCAGGGAGGTTCCCAAGAGACCCAGTACTTC. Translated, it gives CASSQFEQGGSQETQYF.

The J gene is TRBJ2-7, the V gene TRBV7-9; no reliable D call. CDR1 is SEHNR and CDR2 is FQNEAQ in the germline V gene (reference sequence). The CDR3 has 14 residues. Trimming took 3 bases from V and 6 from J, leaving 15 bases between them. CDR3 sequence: CASSFSLTGGEQYF. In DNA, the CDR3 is TGTGCCAGCAGCTTTTCTCTCACCGGTGGCGAGCAGTACTTC.

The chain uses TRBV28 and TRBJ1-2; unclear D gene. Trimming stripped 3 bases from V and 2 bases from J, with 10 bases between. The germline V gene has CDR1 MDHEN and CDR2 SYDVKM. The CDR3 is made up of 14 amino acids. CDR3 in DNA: TGTGCCAGCAGTTTTGCGGAGCAGAACTATGGCTACACCTTC. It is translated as CASSFAEQNYGYTF.

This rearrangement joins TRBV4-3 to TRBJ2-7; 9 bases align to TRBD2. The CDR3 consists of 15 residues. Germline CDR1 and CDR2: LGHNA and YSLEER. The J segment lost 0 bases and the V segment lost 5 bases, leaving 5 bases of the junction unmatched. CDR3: CASSWSGGNSYEQYF. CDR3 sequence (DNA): TGCGCCAGCAGCTGGAGCGGGGGGAACTCCTACGAGCAGTACTTC.